The T cell receptor beta chain under discussion was sequenced for a study of response to subunit inactivated influenza vaccine. TCRdb called the RT-PCR reads again in MiXCR, with one record for every CDR3 protein. Of about 780,000 distinct CDR3 sequences in the sample, 15% to 20% were seen once. J was trimmed by 2 bases and V by 1 base; bases with no gene match: 11. The CDR3 has 16 amino acids. The germline CDR1 and CDR2 sequences are SQVTM and ANQGSEA. Study-wide results and limits: Authors suggested seasonal influenza vaccinations each recruit few new T cells.

As concerns this clonotype: The antigen is not known.

Sequences were derived from PBMCs from blood, sampled roughly 5 days after vaccination. The chain is built from TRBV29-1 and TRBJ2-7, with 7 positions matching TRBD2. This sequence was found in a man aged 45 to 65 who received an inactivated influenza vaccine. CDR3 sequence: CSVEALASGATYEQYF. DNA for the CDR3: TGCAGCGTTGAAGCCTTAGCTAGCGGTGCCACCTACGAGCAGTACTTC.